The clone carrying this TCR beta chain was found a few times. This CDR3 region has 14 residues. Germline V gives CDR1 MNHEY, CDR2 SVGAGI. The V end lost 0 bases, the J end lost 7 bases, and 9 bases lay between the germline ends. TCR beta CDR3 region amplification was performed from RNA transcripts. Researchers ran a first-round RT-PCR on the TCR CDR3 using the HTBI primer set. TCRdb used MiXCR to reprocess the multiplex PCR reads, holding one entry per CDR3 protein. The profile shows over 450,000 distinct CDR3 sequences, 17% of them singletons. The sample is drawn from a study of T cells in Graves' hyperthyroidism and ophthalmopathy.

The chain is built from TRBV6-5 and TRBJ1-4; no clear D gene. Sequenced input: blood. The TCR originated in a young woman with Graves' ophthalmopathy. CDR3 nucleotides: TGTGCCAGCAGTTACTCGAGCAATCTTGAAAAACTGTTTTTT. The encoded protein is CASSYSSNLEKLFF.